These T cell receptor beta chains were read from a single sample in a study of T cell repertoires in cytomegalovirus infection. No antigens are known for them. From the reads, TCRdb called clonotypes with MiXCR, one entry per CDR3 protein. Of roughly 860,000 distinct CDR3 sequences in the sample, 32% are singletons; the top ten hold around 11%. Here the sequenced sample was cultured CD8+ T cells from PBMCs, taken from culture after CMV antigen stimulation. These receptors all stem from a human donor in good health (CMV status not recorded). Some clones in this sample may be carry-over from other donors' samples. The CDR3 runs from the conserved cysteine through the conserved F or W. The D gene is left open where the match is weak. Clone sizes are given selectively: once, few, many, or a class where the clone is expanded.

size: many; D: NA; length: 15; V: TRBV28; J: TRBJ1-2; DNA: TGTGCCAGCAGCCTGGGAGGGACGGCCAACTATGGCTACACCTTC; CDR3: CASSLGGTANYGYTF
size: few; D: NA; length: 14; V: TRBV12-3/TRBV12-4; J: TRBJ1-5; DNA: TGTGCCAGCAGTCCCCGTGTGGGCCCCCAGCCCCAGCATTTT; CDR3: CASSPRVGPQPQHF
size: NA; D: TRBD1; length: 17; V: TRBV2; J: TRBJ1-2; DNA: TGTGCCAGCAGTGAAGGATCCGGGACAGGGGTCCTCTATGGCTACACCTTC; CDR3: CASSEGSGTGVLYGYTF
size: NA; D: NA; length: 15; V: TRBV4-2; J: TRBJ1-5; DNA: TGTGCCAGCAGCCAAGTTTCGGGAGGCAATCAGCCCCAGCATTTT; CDR3: CASSQVSGGNQPQHF
size: many; D: NA; length: 14; V: TRBV5-6; J: TRBJ2-5; DNA: TGTGCCAGCAGCTTGAACTCACCGGGGGAGACCCAGTACTTC; CDR3: CASSLNSPGETQYF
size: many; D: NA; length: 14; V: TRBV7-9; J: TRBJ2-5; DNA: TGTGCCAGCAGCTTAGTAGGGAACCAAGAGACCCAGTACTTC; CDR3: CASSLVGNQETQYF
size: NA; D: NA; length: 13; V: TRBV4-2; J: TRBJ1-4; DNA: TGTGCCAGCAGCCAAGATCTGAGCGAAGAACTGTTTTTT; CDR3: CASSQDLSEELFF
size: NA; D: TRBD1; length: 13; V: TRBV9; J: TRBJ1-2; DNA: TGTGCCAGCACCCCTGGACAGGCTTATGGCTACACCTTC; CDR3: CASTPGQAYGYTF
size: NA; D: NA; length: 15; V: TRBV7-4; J: TRBJ1-2; DNA: TGTGCCAGCAGCTTAGCAGGCGCCCTAGTCTATGGCTACACCTTC; CDR3: CASSLAGALVYGYTF
size: once; D: NA; length: 11; V: TRBV29-1; J: TRBJ1-1; DNA: TGCAGCGTTGCTGGTGGGGCTGAAGCTTTCTTT; CDR3: CSVAGGAEAFF
size: many; D: NA; length: 13; V: TRBV7-2; J: TRBJ2-7; DNA: TGTGCCAGCAGCTTCCCCAGCTCCTACGAGCAGTACTTC; CDR3: CASSFPSSYEQYF
size: NA; D: TRBD1; length: 15; V: TRBV4-3; J: TRBJ1-1; DNA: TGCGCCAGCAGCCAAGTATACAGGGGGAACACTGAAGCTTTCTTT; CDR3: CASSQVYRGNTEAFF
size: NA; D: TRBD1; length: 16; V: TRBV19; J: TRBJ2-5; DNA: TGTGCCAGTAGTGGAATGGGAAGGGACAGCGAAGAGACCCAGTACTTC; CDR3: CASSGMGRDSEETQYF
size: NA; D: NA; length: 13; V: TRBV12-3/TRBV12-4; J: TRBJ1-5; DNA: TGTGCCAGCAGTTTTGCAGGGTACCAGCCCCAGCATTTT; CDR3: CASSFAGYQPQHF
size: few; D: NA; length: 17; V: TRBV5-8; J: TRBJ1-5; DNA: TGTGCCAGCAGCCCTTGGCTTGAGACCCATAGCAATCAGCCCCAGCATTTT; CDR3: CASSPWLETHSNQPQHF
size: few; D: NA; length: 11; V: TRBV2; J: TRBJ2-5; DNA: TGTGCCAGCAGTGAACCCTCGGCCCAGTACTTC; CDR3: CASSEPSAQYF
size: NA; D: NA; length: 13; V: TRBV7-6; J: TRBJ2-2; DNA: TGTGCCAGCAGCTTTCAGATCACCGGGGAGCTGTTTTTT; CDR3: CASSFQITGELFF
size: NA; D: TRBD1; length: 15; V: TRBV2; J: TRBJ2-7; DNA: TGTGCCAGCAATCCGTCGGACAGGGGAACCTACGAGCAGTACTTC; CDR3: CASNPSDRGTYEQYF
size: many; D: TRBD2; length: 15; V: TRBV7-6; J: TRBJ2-1; DNA: TGTGCCAGCAGCGTGACTAGCGGGGGGGCCAATGAGCAGTTCTTC; CDR3: CASSVTSGGANEQFF
size: NA; D: TRBD1; length: 16; V: TRBV12-3/TRBV12-4; J: TRBJ1-1; DNA: TGTGCCAGCAGACCCTCGACCGCGGGACAGGGTTCTGAAGCTTTCTTT; CDR3: CASRPSTAGQGSEAFF
size: NA; D: NA; length: 13; V: TRBV6-5; J: TRBJ2-3; DNA: TGTGCCAGCAGTTTCACCGGGATAGATACGCAGTATTTT; CDR3: CASSFTGIDTQYF
size: NA; D: NA; length: 16; V: TRBV10-3; J: TRBJ1-5; DNA: TGTGCCATCAGTGAGTCGATGGTCGGGGGAGGTAAGGCCCAGCATTTT; CDR3: CAISESMVGGGKAQHF
size: NA; D: NA; length: 13; V: TRBV7-9; J: TRBJ1-2; DNA: TGTGCCAGCAGCCATTCTCTGAACTATGGCTACACCTTC; CDR3: CASSHSLNYGYTF
size: few; D: NA; length: 17; V: TRBV5-1; J: TRBJ1-5; DNA: TGCGCCAGCAGCCTAACCGGGACACCCGGGCCCAGTCAGCCCCAGCATTTT; CDR3: CASSLTGTPGPSQPQHF
size: NA; D: NA; length: 13; V: TRBV4-2; J: TRBJ2-7; DNA: TGTGCCAGCAGCCAAGCGGGGGGCCACGAGCAGTACTTC; CDR3: CASSQAGGHEQYF
size: many; D: NA; length: 14; V: TRBV7-9; J: TRBJ1-5; DNA: TGTGCCAGCAGCTTAGCGGCAGGCAATCAGCCCCAGCATTTT; CDR3: CASSLAAGNQPQHF
size: few; D: NA; length: 15; V: TRBV27; J: TRBJ2-7; DNA: TGTGCCAGCAGTTTGTCGGGGGCATCATCCTACGAGCAGTACTTC; CDR3: CASSLSGASSYEQYF
size: NA; D: NA; length: 14; V: TRBV12-3/TRBV12-4; J: TRBJ1-6; DNA: TGTGCCAGCAGTAACGGGGGCTTCGATTCACCCCTCCACTTT; CDR3: CASSNGGFDSPLHF
size: once; D: NA; length: 15; V: TRBV2; J: TRBJ2-1; DNA: TGTGCCAGCAGTGAAGGGGATATTTCCTACAATGAGCAGTTCTTC; CDR3: CASSEGDISYNEQFF
size: NA; D: NA; length: 12; V: TRBV7-6; J: TRBJ2-1; DNA: TGTGCCGGCAGCCAACAGGATTATGAGCAGTTCTTC; CDR3: CAGSQQDYEQFF
size: few; D: NA; length: 13; V: TRBV5-6; J: TRBJ1-1; DNA: TGTGCCAGCAGCGCACAGGTGAGCACTGAAGCTTTCTTT; CDR3: CASSAQVSTEAFF
size: NA; D: TRBD1; length: 16; V: TRBV25-1; J: TRBJ2-5; DNA: TGTGCCAGCAGTGAATCTCGACAGGGGGCAGGAAAGACCCAGTACTTC; CDR3: CASSESRQGAGKTQYF
size: NA; D: NA; length: 15; V: TRBV7-8; J: TRBJ2-3; DNA: TGTGCCAGCAGCTTACTGGTGGGTTACACGGATACGCAGTATTTT; CDR3: CASSLLVGYTDTQYF
size: NA; D: TRBD2; length: 14; V: TRBV20-1; J: TRBJ2-1; DNA: TGCAGTGCTGAGACTAGCGGGGTGGGGGGGGAGCAGTTCTTC; CDR3: CSAETSGVGGEQFF
size: few; D: TRBD2; length: 15; V: TRBV4-1; J: TRBJ2-3; DNA: TGCGCCAGCAGCCAGACCGGGACTAACACAGATACGCAGTATTTT; CDR3: CASSQTGTNTDTQYF
size: many; D: NA; length: 16; V: TRBV6-5; J: TRBJ2-1; DNA: TGTGCCAGCAGTTATTCTTTGGCCGGTTCCTACAATGAGCAGTTCTTC; CDR3: CASSYSLAGSYNEQFF
size: NA; D: NA; length: 17; V: TRBV4-3; J: TRBJ2-1; DNA: TGCGCCAGCAGCCAAGTCAGGCAGAGGAGCTCCTACAATGAGCAGTTCTTC; CDR3: CASSQVRQRSSYNEQFF
size: few; D: TRBD2; length: 15; V: TRBV7-6; J: TRBJ2-2; DNA: TGTGCCAGCAGCTCTAGCGGGGGCTTAACCGGGGAGCTGTTTTTT; CDR3: CASSSSGGLTGELFF
size: once; D: TRBD2; length: 14; V: TRBV6-6; J: TRBJ2-3; DNA: TGTGCCAGCTGTCTAGCGGGGGTCACAGATACGCAGTATTTT; CDR3: CASCLAGVTDTQYF
size: few; D: NA; length: 15; V: TRBV7-9; J: TRBJ2-2; DNA: TGTGCCAGCAGCCCTCCCGGGGGGCTCACCGGGGAGCTGTTTTTT; CDR3: CASSPPGGLTGELFF
size: NA; D: TRBD1; length: 14; V: TRBV27; J: TRBJ1-1; DNA: TGTGCCAGCAGTTCGGGACAGGCGAACACTGAAGCTTTCTTT; CDR3: CASSSGQANTEAFF
size: few; D: NA; length: 11; V: TRBV25-1; J: TRBJ2-3; DNA: TGTGCCAGCAGTGACGGTCATACGCAGTATTTT; CDR3: CASSDGHTQYF